Presented here are 25 T cell receptor beta chains from one specimen sequenced in a study of T cell repertoires in cytomegalovirus infection. The antigens for these receptors are not known. TCRdb itself ran the reads through MiXCR, one entry per CDR3 protein. Here the sample spans approximately 1,000,000 distinct CDR3 sequences, 31% being singletons. Material: cultured CD8+ T cells from PBMCs, obtained from culture after CMV antigen stimulation. Receptors were obtained from a human donor in good health (CMV status not recorded). Some clones in this sample may be carry-over from other donors' samples.

The chain recombines TRBV6-5 with TRBJ1-1; TRBD1 is a possible D gene (5 bases). Germline values: CDR1 MNHEY, CDR2 SVGAGI. Trimming took 6 bases from V and 3 from J, leaving 23 bases between them. The CDR3 is made up of 17 amino acids. CDR3 DNA sequence: TGTGCCAGCAGCCACGTCCCTCCGGGACCCTGGGACACTGAAGCTTTCTTT. It specifies CASSHVPPGPWDTEAFF.

The chain links TRBV25-1 to TRBJ2-5; D may match TRBD1 or TRBD2 (5 bases each). Trimming took off 1 base at V and 5 bases at J, with 17 bases between the two ends. This CDR3 spans 16 amino acids. Germline V gene sequence: CDR1 MGHDK, CDR2 SYGVNS. The CDR3 spells CASSESAFLGTETQYF. CDR3 bases: TGTGCCAGCAGTGAATCAGCCTTCCTCGGGACGGAGACCCAGTACTTC.

With regard to this clonotype: This sequence may be a read error, since a much larger clone differs from it by one base. The DNA is omitted, as the CDR3 cannot be located on it reliably, and the CDR3 follows TCRdb's listing. The genes are TRBV7-2 and TRBJ1-6; TRBD1 was called by the table and not checked on the DNA. Germline CDR1 reads SGHTA; CDR2 reads FQGNSA. The CDR3 is 15 residues long, ends included. The CDR3 is CASSVGQGSNSPIHF.

The CDR3 spells CASSSTRANNSPLHF. DNA for the CDR3: TGTGCCAGCAGCAGTACCCGGGCCAATAATTCACCCCTCCACTTT. This rearrangement joins TRBV7-1 to TRBJ1-6; D ambiguous. Being an ORF, TRBV7-1 has a function that is uncertain. The CDR3 totals 15 residues. V shed 5 bases and J shed 5 bases, with 13 bases lying between them.

Details on this clonotype: A much larger clone differs by one base, so this may be a read error. This chain joins TRBV11-2 and TRBJ2-5; 8 nucleotides match TRBD1. The J segment lost 3 bases and the V segment lost 7 bases, leaving 4 bases of the junction unmatched. The CDR3 has 13 residues. The germline gives CDR1 SGHAT, CDR2 FQNNGV. CDR3 in DNA: TGTGCCAGCAACTCGACAGGGGAAGAGACCCAGTACTTC. Translation: CASNSTGEETQYF.

The chain links TRBV7-9 to TRBJ2-7; D assignment may be TRBD1 or TRBD2 (5 bases each). The CDR3 length is 14 residues. Trimming removed 4 bases at V and 2 bases at J, with 12 bases between. Germline CDR1 SEHNR, CDR2 FQNEAQ (reference sequence). This CDR3 reads CASSSGTEPYEQYF. CDR3 bases: TGTGCCAGCAGCTCGGGGACGGAGCCCTACGAGCAGTACTTC. The variable domain in full, with the rest retrieved from reference TRBV7-9 and TRBJ2-7, is DTGVSQNPRHKITKRGQNVTFRCDPISEHNRLYWYRQTLGQGPEFLTYFQNEAQLEKSRLLSDRFSAERPKGSFSTLEIQRTEQGDSAMYLCASSSGTEPYEQYFGPGTRLTVT.

This clonotype was detected only a few times. This chain connects TRBV12-3 or TRBV12-4 to TRBJ2-1, with TRBD2 identical over 8 bases. J gave up 9 bases and V 7 bases, and 14 bases lay outside the gene matches. This CDR3 is 15 amino acids long. The CDR3 bases are TGTGCCAGCACCGGGGGAGGGACTAGAAAGGGTGAGCAGTTCTTC. It encodes CASTGGGTRKGEQFF.

This clonotype was counted between two and nine times. This chain links TRBV12-5 with TRBJ1-1; no reliable D call. V dropped 4 bases and J dropped 1 base, with 13 bases sitting between them. The CDR3 is 15 residues long. Germline assignment: CDR1 LGHNT and CDR2 FRNRAP. The CDR3 here is CASGSGQDGNTEAFF. In nucleotides, the CDR3 is TGTGCTAGTGGTTCGGGCCAGGACGGGAACACTGAAGCTTTCTTT.

This clonotype has only a few counts. The CDR3 DNA follows: TGTGCCAGCAGTCCACAGGGATATGGAAACACCATATATTTT. It encodes CASSPQGYGNTIYF. V is TRBV6-5 and J is TRBJ1-3; D is perhaps TRBD1 (6 bases). V lost 5 bases to trimming and J lost 3 bases, with 11 bases between them. Germline V lookup: CDR1 MNHEY, CDR2 SVGAGI. CDR3 length equals 14 residues.

The chain has TRBV5-1 and TRBJ2-1; tentative D call: TRBD2 (6 bases). V lost 1 base and J lost 9, with 14 bases in between. The germline CDR1 and CDR2 sequences are SGHRS and YFSETQ. This CDR3 is built from 14 residues. This chain's CDR3 is CASSLRRDSSEQFF. Written as DNA, the CDR3 is TGCGCCAGCAGCTTGAGGCGGGATAGTAGTGAGCAGTTCTTC.

This sequence joins TRBV19 and TRBJ1-2; D not resolved. V lost 10 bases and J 8 bases, leaving 20 bases between the germline ends. The CDR3 is made up of 13 amino acids. In germline, CDR1 is LNHDA, CDR2 SQIVND (reference sequence). CDR3 sequence (DNA): TGTGCCACCCTTGGACTCCTGCCTCGAGGCTACACCTTC. This codes for CATLGLLPRGYTF. The full variable domain, its missing parts supplied by reference TRBV19 and TRBJ1-2, is DGGITQSPKYLFRKEGQNVTLSCEQNLNHDAMYWYRQDPGQGLRLIYYSQIVNDFQKGDIAEGYSVSREKKESFPLTVTSAQKNPTAFYLCATLGLLPRGYTFGSGTRLTVV.

Points on this clonotype: Since a much larger clone is just one base distant, this may be a read error. CDR3 nucleotides: TGTGCCAGCAGCTTAAACAGGGGACATGGGCAGTTCTTC. It is translated as CASSLNRGHGQFF. The V call is TRBV7-2, the J call TRBJ2-1; 7 nucleotides line up with TRBD1. Trimming cost V 2 bases and J 12 bases; bases outside gene matches: 7. This CDR3 is 13 amino acids long. Per the germline V gene, CDR1 is SGHTA and CDR2 is FQGNSA.

V is TRBV3-1 and J is TRBJ1-5, with no clear D. The V end lost 2 bases, the J end lost 5 bases, and 10 bases lay between the germline ends. Looked up from germline, CDR1 is LGHDT and CDR2 is YNNKEL (reference sequence). The CDR3 spans 14 residues. The chain's CDR3 is CASSQKPNYQPQHF. In nucleotides, the CDR3 is TGTGCCAGCAGCCAAAAACCTAATTATCAGCCCCAGCATTTT.

This clonotype was seen many times. The chain couples TRBV7-2 to TRBJ2-5, with a tentative D call TRBD2 (6 bases). Germline V gene lookup returns CDR1 SGHTA and CDR2 FQGNSA. CDR3 size: 16 residues. Trimming took off 1 base at V and 2 bases at J, with 14 bases between the two ends. The CDR3 DNA reads TGTGCCAGCAGCTTAGATCGGCGGGGTAGACAAGAGACCCAGTACTTC. Residues: CASSLDRRGRQETQYF.

This chain uses TRBV27 with TRBJ2-2; no definite D call. Germline V lookup: CDR1 MNHEY, CDR2 SMNVEV (reference sequence). CDR3 length equals 14 residues. The ends were cut back, 3 bases at V and 0 bases at J, with 5 bases in the middle. CDR3 in DNA: TGTGCCAGCAGTTTTTCCGCGAACACCGGGGAGCTGTTTTTT. Protein: CASSFSANTGELFF.

The sample holds a few counts of this clonotype. This chain joins TRBV6-5 and TRBJ2-4; D unresolved. V was pared by 2 bases and J by 1 base, with 9 bases between. Per the germline V gene, CDR1 is MNHEY and CDR2 is SVGAGI. The CDR3 loop spans 15 amino acids. The CDR3 here is CASSYNSRAKNIQYF. DNA for the CDR3: TGTGCCAGCAGTTACAACTCTAGGGCCAAAAACATTCAGTACTTC.

There are a few counts of this clonotype. The chain uses TRBV28 and TRBJ2-6; TRBD1 agrees at 8 bases. The CDR3 sequence is 22 residues long. Germline CDR1 and CDR2: MDHEN and SYDVKM. The V segment lost 6 bases and the J segment 0 bases; nucleotides outside the gene matches: 22. This CDR3 reads CASRSSGGDQGAIYSGANVLTF. Written as DNA, the CDR3 is TGTGCCAGCAGAAGTAGTGGGGGCGACCAGGGGGCGATCTACTCTGGGGCCAACGTCCTGACTTTC.

The genes are TRBV6-1 and TRBJ1-3; D uncertain. Germline loops: CDR1 MNHNS, CDR2 SASEGT. CDR3 size: 12 residues. Deletions cut 8 bases from V and 0 bases from J, with 5 bases between. The CDR3 here is CASARSGNTIYF. The CDR3 DNA reads TGTGCCAGCGCACGCTCTGGAAACACCATATATTTT.

This clonotype appeared once. The rearrangement links TRBV19 to TRBJ2-1; TRBD1 is a possible D gene (5 bases). Germline loops: CDR1 LNHDA, CDR2 SQIVND (reference sequence). Trimming took off 0 bases at V and 7 bases at J, with 7 bases between the two ends. The length of the CDR3 is 13 residues. The CDR3 DNA reads as TGTGCCAGTAGTATAGAAGACAGTAATGAGCAGTTCTTC. It is translated as CASSIEDSNEQFF.

This clonotype was picked up a small number of times. The chain has TRBV7-9 and TRBJ2-6; D gene ambiguous. Trimming pared 5 bases from V and 8 bases from J, leaving 22 bases between. Germline CDR1 and CDR2: SEHNR and FQNEAQ (reference sequence). This CDR3 is 17 amino acids long. The CDR3 protein is CASSPTKGELETNVLTF. The DNA for the CDR3 is TGTGCCAGCAGCCCGACGAAAGGTGAGCTCGAAACCAACGTCCTGACTTTC.

The chain carries TRBV5-6 and TRBJ2-2; a weak D match, TRBD2 (6 bases). In germline, CDR1 is SGHDT, CDR2 YYEEEE. The V and J ends lost 1 base and 5 bases respectively, with 18 bases between them. The CDR3 totals 17 residues. The CDR3 region is CASSLRPPLGGTGELFF. As DNA, the CDR3 is TGTGCCAGCAGCTTGAGGCCTCCATTGGGAGGAACCGGGGAGCTGTTTTTT.

There are a few counts of this clonotype. V is TRBV12-3 or TRBV12-4 and J is TRBJ2-3, with unresolved D. V gave up 6 bases and J gave up 2 bases, with 9 bases separating them. This CDR3 is 13 amino acids long. In DNA, the CDR3 is TGTGCCAGCAGGCCCTCAAACACAGATACGCAGTATTTT. Amino acid sequence: CASRPSNTDTQYF.

Ten or more counts support this clonotype. This chain connects TRBV6-6 to TRBJ1-5, with TRBD1 identical over 8 bases. With 4 bases clipped from V and 3 bases from J, the junction kept 5 bases outside the gene matches. The CDR3 runs to 15 residues. The germline V gene has CDR1 MNHNY and CDR2 SVGAGI (reference sequence). CDR3 coding DNA: TGTGCCAGCAGTTCCGGGACAGGTTTCAATCAGCCCCAGCATTTT. The encoded protein is CASSSGTGFNQPQHF.

J is TRBJ1-1 and V is TRBV27; perhaps TRBD1 as D (5 bases). CDR1 is MNHEY, CDR2 SMNVEV, per germline (reference sequence). Trimming shortened V by 7 bases and J by 10 bases, and 13 bases separated the two germline ends. CDR3 length: 11 amino acids. The CDR3 loop reads CASTLRGRAFF. In DNA form, the CDR3 reads TGTGCCAGCACCCTTCGGGGGAGAGCTTTCTTT.

This clonotype was observed a single time. The V gene is TRBV6-6, the J gene TRBJ1-2; D perhaps matches TRBD1 (5 bases). The CDR3 loop spans 17 amino acids. The germline V gene encodes CDR1 MNHNY and CDR2 SVGAGI (reference sequence). Trimming shortened V by 6 bases and J by 3 bases, and 23 bases separated the two germline ends. The CDR3: CASSRTVPPATDYGYTF. The CDR3 DNA reads TGTGCCAGCAGCCGGACGGTGCCCCCTGCGACAGACTATGGCTACACCTTC.